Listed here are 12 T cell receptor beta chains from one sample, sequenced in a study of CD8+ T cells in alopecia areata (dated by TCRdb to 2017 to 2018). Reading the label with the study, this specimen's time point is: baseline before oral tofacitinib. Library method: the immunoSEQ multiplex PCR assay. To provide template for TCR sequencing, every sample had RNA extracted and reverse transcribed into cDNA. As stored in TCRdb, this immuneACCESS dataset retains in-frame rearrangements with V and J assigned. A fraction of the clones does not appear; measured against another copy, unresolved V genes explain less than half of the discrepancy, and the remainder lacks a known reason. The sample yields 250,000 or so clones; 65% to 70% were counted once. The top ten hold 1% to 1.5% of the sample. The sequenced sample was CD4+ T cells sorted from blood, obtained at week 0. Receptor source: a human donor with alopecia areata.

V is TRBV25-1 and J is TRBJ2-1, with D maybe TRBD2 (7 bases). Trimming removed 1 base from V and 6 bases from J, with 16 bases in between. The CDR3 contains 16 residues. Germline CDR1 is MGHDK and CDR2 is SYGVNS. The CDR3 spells CASSESGGAGVNEQFF. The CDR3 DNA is TGTGCCAGCAGTGAATCCGGGGGCGCGGGGGTCAATGAGCAGTTCTTC.

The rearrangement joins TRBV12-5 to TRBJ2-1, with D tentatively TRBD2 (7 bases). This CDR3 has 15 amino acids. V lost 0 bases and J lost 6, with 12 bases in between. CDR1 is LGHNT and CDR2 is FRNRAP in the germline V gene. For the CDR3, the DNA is TGTGCTAGTGGTTTGGTACATCGGGGGGCCAATGAGCAGTTCTTC. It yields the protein CASGLVHRGANEQFF.

The CDR3 DNA reads as TGTGCCAGCAGCCCTCTGGGGAACACTGAAGCTTTCTTT. It encodes CASSPLGNTEAFF. The chain has TRBV7-2 and TRBJ1-1; D ambiguous. Germline CDR1 reads SGHTA; CDR2 reads FQGNSA. The CDR3 is 13 amino acids. The germline V and J ends were trimmed by 5 bases and 1 base, with 8 bases remaining between them.

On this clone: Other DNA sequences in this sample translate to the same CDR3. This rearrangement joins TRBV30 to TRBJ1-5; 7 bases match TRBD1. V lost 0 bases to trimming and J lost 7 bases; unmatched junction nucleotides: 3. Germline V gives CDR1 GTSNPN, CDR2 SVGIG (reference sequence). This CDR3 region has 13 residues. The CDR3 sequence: CAWSVAGGQPQHF. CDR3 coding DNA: TGTGCCTGGAGTGTCGCAGGGGGGCAGCCCCAGCATTTT. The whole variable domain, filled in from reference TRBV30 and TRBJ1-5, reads SQTIHQWPATLVQPVGSPLSLECTVEGTSNPNLYWYRQAAGRGLQLLFYSVGIGQISSEVPQNLSASRPQDRQFILSSKKLLLSDSGFYLCAWSVAGGQPQHFGDGTRLSIL.

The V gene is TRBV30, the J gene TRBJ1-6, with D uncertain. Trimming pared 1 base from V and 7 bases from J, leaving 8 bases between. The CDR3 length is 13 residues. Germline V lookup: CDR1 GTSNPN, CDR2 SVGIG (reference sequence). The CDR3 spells CAWSAHGNSPLHF. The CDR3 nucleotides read TGTGCCTGGAGTGCCCACGGAAATTCACCCCTCCACTTT.

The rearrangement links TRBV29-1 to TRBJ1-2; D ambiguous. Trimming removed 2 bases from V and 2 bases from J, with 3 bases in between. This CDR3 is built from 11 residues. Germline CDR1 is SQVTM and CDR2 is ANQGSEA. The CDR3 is CSVERNYGYTF. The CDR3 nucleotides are TGCAGCGTTGAACGGAACTATGGCTACACCTTC.

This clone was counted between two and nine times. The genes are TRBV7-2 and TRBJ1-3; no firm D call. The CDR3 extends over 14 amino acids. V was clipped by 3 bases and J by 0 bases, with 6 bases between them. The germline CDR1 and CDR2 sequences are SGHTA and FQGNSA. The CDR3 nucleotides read TGTGCCAGCAGCTTCACGAGCTCTGGAAACACCATATATTTT. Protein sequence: CASSFTSSGNTIYF.

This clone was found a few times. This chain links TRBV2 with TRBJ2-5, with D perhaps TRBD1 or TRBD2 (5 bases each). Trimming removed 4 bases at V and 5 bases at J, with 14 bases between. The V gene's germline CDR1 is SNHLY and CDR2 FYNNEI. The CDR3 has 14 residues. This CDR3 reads CASSVGLGAETQYF. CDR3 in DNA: TGTGCCAGCAGTGTGGGGCTCGGGGCCGAGACCCAGTACTTC.

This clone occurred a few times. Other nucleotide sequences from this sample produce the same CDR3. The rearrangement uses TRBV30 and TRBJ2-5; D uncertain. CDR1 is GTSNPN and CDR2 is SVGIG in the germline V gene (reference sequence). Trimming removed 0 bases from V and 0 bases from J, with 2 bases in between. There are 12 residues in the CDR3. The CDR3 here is CAWSVNQETQYF. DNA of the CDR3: TGTGCCTGGAGTGTAAACCAAGAGACCCAGTACTTC.

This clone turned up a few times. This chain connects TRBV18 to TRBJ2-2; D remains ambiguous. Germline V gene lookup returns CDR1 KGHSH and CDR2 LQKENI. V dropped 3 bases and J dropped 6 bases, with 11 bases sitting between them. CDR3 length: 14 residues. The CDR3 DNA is TGTGCCAGCTCACCTTCTCTCGGAGCCGGGGAGCTGTTTTTT. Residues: CASSPSLGAGELFF. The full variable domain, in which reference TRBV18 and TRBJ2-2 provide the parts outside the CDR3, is NAGVMQNPRHLVRRRGQEARLRCSPMKGHSHVYWYRQLPEEGLKFMVYLQKENIIDESGMPKERFSAEFPKEGPSILRIQQVVRGDSAAYFCASSPSLGAGELFFGEGSRLTVL.

This CDR3 reads CAFRLAGGLETQYF. CDR3 in DNA: TGTGCCTTCCGACTAGCGGGGGGGCTGGAGACCCAGTACTTC. The gene calls are TRBV30 and TRBJ2-5; the match to TRBD2 covers 14 bases. The CDR3 has 14 amino acids. J lost 5 bases, V lost 7 bases, and 6 bases had no gene match. The germline CDR1 and CDR2 sequences are GTSNPN and SVGIG (reference sequence).

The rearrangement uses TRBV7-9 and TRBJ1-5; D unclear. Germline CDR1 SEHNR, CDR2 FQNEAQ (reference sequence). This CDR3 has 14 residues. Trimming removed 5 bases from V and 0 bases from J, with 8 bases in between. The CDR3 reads CASSQAHSNQPQHF. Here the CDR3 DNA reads TGTGCCAGCAGCCAGGCTCATAGCAATCAGCCCCAGCATTTT. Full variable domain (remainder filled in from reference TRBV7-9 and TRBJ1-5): DTGVSQNPRHKITKRGQNVTFRCDPISEHNRLYWYRQTLGQGPEFLTYFQNEAQLEKSRLLSDRFSAERPKGSFSTLEIQRTEQGDSAMYLCASSQAHSNQPQHFGDGTRLSIL.